This TCR beta chain was obtained from a study of blood T cell repertoires in COVID-19. Study as a whole: The study drew acute and convalescent COVID-19 samples from the United States, Italy and Spain.

In the study's own analysis: Reference gene primers were amplified, and this amplification served to estimate nucleated cell counts. Only in-frame clones appear in the TCRdb table, and some are missing; sequencing was by immunoSEQ multiplex PCR. The V and J calls and the clone size are those of that table, but D and trimming were determined from the DNA. Here the sample spans around 320,000 clones, 85% being singletons. The germline V and J ends were trimmed by 8 bases and 1 base, with 17 bases remaining between them. The germline V gene has CDR1 WSHSY and CDR2 SAAADI. The CDR3 runs 16 residues. The chain carries TRBV10-2 and TRBJ2-2, with a weak D call TRBD1 (5 bases). The sequencing input was peripheral blood. The receptor comes from a human donor in a cohort sampled during active COVID-19. The chain's CDR3 is CASSYSTGLNTGELFF. CDR3 DNA sequence: TGCGCCAGCTCCTACTCAACAGGTTTGAACACCGGGGAGCTGTTTTTT.